Here is one T cell receptor beta chain with its context. The sample is drawn from a study of cytomegalovirus exposure and HLA in healthy donors. Assay: immunoSEQ multiplex PCR; the TCRdb copy retains only in-frame clones and omits some. The table includes some 170,000 clones, 86% detected once. Germline V lookup: CDR1 MNHEY, CDR2 SVGAGI. After removal of 6 bases from V and 4 bases from J, the junction contained 8 bases not matched to a gene. The CDR3 is 14 residues long. Specimen: PBMCs. The rearrangement uses TRBV6-5 and TRBJ2-7; TRBD2 matches at 8 bases. This clonotype was sampled from a man younger than 30 in good health and CMV-seropositive. CDR3: CASSPSGGLYEQYF. The CDR3 DNA follows: TGTGCCAGCAGCCCGAGCGGGGGACTGTACGAGCAGTACTTC.